A selection of T cell receptor beta chains follows, all from one sample in a study of T cell repertoires in cytomegalovirus infection. MiXCR was run by TCRdb on the reads, yielding one entry per CDR3 protein. The sample carries approximately 730,000 distinct CDR3 sequences, 30% to 35% recorded once. Their antigen targets remain unknown. Sample: cultured PBMCs, taken from culture after CMV antigen stimulation. These receptors came from a human donor in good health (CMV status not recorded). Some clones in this sample may be carry-over from other donors' samples. Each CDR3 is given with its conserved first and last residue. Each record gives: V gene, J gene, D gene, clone size, CDR3 DNA, CDR3 protein. A D gene is named only where the DNA matches it firmly. Clone size is not always given. Where it is, it says once, few, many or a class for expanded clones.

V gene: TRBV20-1; J gene: TRBJ2-1; D gene: -; clone size: -; CDR3 DNA: TGCAGTGCTAGAGAAATCCTAGCGTCCTACAATGAGCAGTTCTTC; CDR3 protein: CSAREILASYNEQFF
V gene: TRBV7-2; J gene: TRBJ1-5; D gene: -; clone size: many; CDR3 DNA: TGTGCCAGCAGCTTGAGACGACAGGGCAATCAGCCCCAGCATTTT; CDR3 protein: CASSLRRQGNQPQHF
V gene: TRBV11-2; J gene: TRBJ2-1; D gene: -; clone size: -; CDR3 DNA: TGTGCCAGCAGCCTCCTCAGGCCTTACAATGAGCAGTTCTTC; CDR3 protein: CASSLLRPYNEQFF
V gene: TRBV5-1; J gene: TRBJ1-1; D gene: -; clone size: -; CDR3 DNA: TGCGCCAGCAGCTTGGCCTCGGGGGCTGCAACTGAAGCTTTCTTT; CDR3 protein: CASSLASGAATEAFF
V gene: TRBV5-4; J gene: TRBJ2-3; D gene: -; clone size: few; CDR3 DNA: TGTGCCAGCAGCTTGGGGACAGTTAAGAGCACAGATACGCAGTATTTT; CDR3 protein: CASSLGTVKSTDTQYF
V gene: TRBV6-2/TRBV6-3; J gene: TRBJ2-5; D gene: TRBD2; clone size: -; CDR3 DNA: TGTGCCAGCAACAAACTAGCGGGGGCACGACCGTACCAAGAGACCCAGTACTTC; CDR3 protein: CASNKLAGARPYQETQYF
V gene: TRBV7-2; J gene: TRBJ2-1; D gene: TRBD2; clone size: -; CDR3 DNA: TGTGCCAGCAGCCCAGAAGGATTAGCGGGTCAGGGTGAGCAGTTCTTC; CDR3 protein: CASSPEGLAGQGEQFF
V gene: TRBV7-2; J gene: TRBJ1-2; D gene: -; clone size: many; CDR3 DNA: TGTGCCAGCACCATAGGAGGGCCAGGCTACACCTTC; CDR3 protein: CASTIGGPGYTF
V gene: TRBV2; J gene: TRBJ2-7; D gene: -; clone size: -; CDR3 DNA: TGTGCCAGCACCCTGGACAAGTACTACGAGCAGTACTTC; CDR3 protein: CASTLDKYYEQYF
V gene: TRBV7-8; J gene: TRBJ2-5; D gene: TRBD2; clone size: few; CDR3 DNA: TGTGCCAGCAGCTTAAGGGCTAGCGGGTTCCAAGAGACCCAGTACTTC; CDR3 protein: CASSLRASGFQETQYF
V gene: TRBV7-6; J gene: TRBJ2-1; D gene: -; clone size: few; CDR3 DNA: TGTGCCAGCAGCTTAGCCAGGTCACCATACAATGAGCAGTTCTTC; CDR3 protein: CASSLARSPYNEQFF
V gene: TRBV28; J gene: TRBJ2-5; D gene: -; clone size: few; CDR3 DNA: TGTGCCAGCAGTACCTGGACCGAAGCTGAGACCCAGTACTTC; CDR3 protein: CASSTWTEAETQYF
V gene: TRBV6-2/TRBV6-3; J gene: TRBJ2-7; D gene: -; clone size: -; CDR3 DNA: TGTGCCAGCAGTTACCCCGGGGTCCACGCCTACGAGCAGTACTTC; CDR3 protein: CASSYPGVHAYEQYF
V gene: TRBV7-9; J gene: TRBJ1-5; D gene: TRBD1; clone size: -; CDR3 DNA: TGTGCCAGCAGCTTAGGTGCGGGGACAGGATGGATTAGCAATCAGCCCCAGCATTTT; CDR3 protein: CASSLGAGTGWISNQPQHF
V gene: TRBV11-3; J gene: TRBJ1-1; D gene: -; clone size: few; CDR3 DNA: TGTGCCAGCAGCTTAGATTTTACGGAGTCAGAAGAGATGAACACTGAAGCTTTCTTT; CDR3 protein: CASSLDFTESEEMNTEAFF
V gene: TRBV19; J gene: TRBJ2-6; D gene: -; clone size: few; CDR3 DNA: TGTGCCAGTACCCAAACGCCCCCCGTATCTGGGGCCAACGTCCTGACTTTC; CDR3 protein: CASTQTPPVSGANVLTF
V gene: TRBV7-6; J gene: TRBJ2-4; D gene: -; clone size: -; CDR3 DNA: TGTGCCAGCAGCTTATTCACGGGGGTCAACATTCAGTACTTC; CDR3 protein: CASSLFTGVNIQYF
V gene: TRBV9; J gene: TRBJ2-1; D gene: TRBD2; clone size: -; CDR3 DNA: TGTGCCAGCAGCGTAGGTCCTAGCGGGGGGGCCAATGAGCAGTTCTTC; CDR3 protein: CASSVGPSGGANEQFF
V gene: TRBV20-1; J gene: TRBJ2-7; D gene: -; clone size: -; CDR3 DNA: TGCAGTGCGACAGGACAGACCTACGAGCAGTACTTC; CDR3 protein: CSATGQTYEQYF
V gene: TRBV4-3; J gene: TRBJ2-3; D gene: TRBD2; clone size: -; CDR3 DNA: TGCGCCAGCAGCCACCGTACCTTGACTAGCGGGAGAGGGGATACGCAGTATTTT; CDR3 protein: CASSHRTLTSGRGDTQYF
V gene: TRBV29-1; J gene: TRBJ2-1; D gene: -; clone size: -; CDR3 DNA: TGCAGCGTCCTTACCGGCGATGAGCAGTTCTTC; CDR3 protein: CSVLTGDEQFF
V gene: TRBV19; J gene: TRBJ2-5; D gene: TRBD1; clone size: few; CDR3 DNA: TGTGCCAGTAGTACGACAGGGCCAGGAAGCGAGACCCAGTACTTC; CDR3 protein: CASSTTGPGSETQYF
V gene: TRBV7-2; J gene: TRBJ2-5; D gene: -; clone size: many; CDR3 DNA: TGTGCCAGCAGCTCCCAATTATCAATGTGGGCCCAAGAGACCCAGTACTTC; CDR3 protein: CASSSQLSMWAQETQYF
V gene: TRBV7-9; J gene: TRBJ1-5; D gene: -; clone size: many; CDR3 DNA: TGTGCCAGCACCAGAGGGGGGGCAGATCAGCCCCAGCATTTT; CDR3 protein: CASTRGGADQPQHF
V gene: TRBV10-3; J gene: TRBJ2-3; D gene: TRBD2; clone size: -; CDR3 DNA: TGTGCCATCAGTGAGGGACTAGCGGGGGGCACAGATACGCAGTATTTT; CDR3 protein: CAISEGLAGGTDTQYF
V gene: TRBV7-2; J gene: TRBJ2-3; D gene: TRBD2; clone size: few; CDR3 DNA: TGTGCCAGCAGCTTAGCGATGGCTAGCGGGGGGGCGGATGGCACAGATACGCAGTATTTT; CDR3 protein: CASSLAMASGGADGTDTQYF
V gene: TRBV7-8; J gene: TRBJ2-2; D gene: -; clone size: -; CDR3 DNA: TGTGCCAGCAGCTTACGGGAACTCGACACCGGGGAGCTGTTTTTT; CDR3 protein: CASSLRELDTGELFF
V gene: TRBV11-2; J gene: TRBJ2-7; D gene: TRBD2; clone size: -; CDR3 DNA: TGTGCCAGCAGCGCTAGCGGGAGGGACCCTTACGAGCAGTACTTC; CDR3 protein: CASSASGRDPYEQYF
V gene: TRBV10-3; J gene: TRBJ1-4; D gene: -; clone size: -; CDR3 DNA: TGTGCCATCAGTGAGCCCGGAGGAAAACTGTTTTTT; CDR3 protein: CAISEPGGKLFF
V gene: TRBV7-6; J gene: TRBJ2-1; D gene: TRBD2; clone size: -; CDR3 DNA: TGTGCCAGCAGCATAGCGGGCAGCAATGAGCAGTTCTTC; CDR3 protein: CASSIAGSNEQFF
V gene: TRBV15; J gene: TRBJ2-2; D gene: -; clone size: -; CDR3 DNA: TGTGCCACCAGCCGAGTGGTCAACACCGGGGAGCTGTTTTTT; CDR3 protein: CATSRVVNTGELFF
V gene: TRBV7-9; J gene: TRBJ2-7; D gene: TRBD1; clone size: -; CDR3 DNA: TGTGCCAGCAGCTTTTACAGGGGGCCAAACGAGCAGTACTTC; CDR3 protein: CASSFYRGPNEQYF
V gene: TRBV20-1; J gene: TRBJ2-3; D gene: TRBD2; clone size: -; CDR3 DNA: TGCAGTGCAAAGCCCTGGCTAGCGGGGTCCACAGATACGCAGTATTTT; CDR3 protein: CSAKPWLAGSTDTQYF
V gene: TRBV24-1; J gene: TRBJ1-2; D gene: -; clone size: -; CDR3 DNA: TGTGCCACCAGTGATCCCCAGGAAGGGAAAGGCTACACCTTC; CDR3 protein: CATSDPQEGKGYTF
V gene: TRBV2; J gene: TRBJ2-7; D gene: TRBD2; clone size: -; CDR3 DNA: TGTGCCAGCAGAAAGACTAGCGGGGTCTACGAGCAGTACTTC; CDR3 protein: CASRKTSGVYEQYF
V gene: TRBV28; J gene: TRBJ2-4; D gene: -; clone size: few; CDR3 DNA: TGTGCCAGCAGTCGACAGGCTTTAGCCAAAAACATTCAGTACTTC; CDR3 protein: CASSRQALAKNIQYF
V gene: TRBV7-2; J gene: TRBJ2-1; D gene: TRBD2; clone size: -; CDR3 DNA: TGTGCCAGCAGCTCGGGGCGGACTAGCGCTTACAATGAGCAGTTCTTC; CDR3 protein: CASSSGRTSAYNEQFF
V gene: TRBV5-5; J gene: TRBJ1-1; D gene: TRBD1; clone size: -; CDR3 DNA: TGTGCCAGCACGGACAGGGCTGACACTGAAGCTTTCTTT; CDR3 protein: CASTDRADTEAFF
V gene: TRBV15; J gene: TRBJ1-1; D gene: -; clone size: -; CDR3 DNA: TGTGCCACCAGCCGGGACACCGTCGGTGAAGCTTTCTTT; CDR3 protein: CATSRDTVGEAFF
V gene: TRBV7-2; J gene: TRBJ2-7; D gene: TRBD2; clone size: many; CDR3 DNA: TGTGCCAGCAGCTCCCGAAGGGGGGGGACTAGCGACTACGAGCAGTACTTC; CDR3 protein: CASSSRRGGTSDYEQYF
V gene: TRBV7-8; J gene: TRBJ2-1; D gene: TRBD1; clone size: many; CDR3 DNA: TGTGCCAGCAGCGTAGGACAGGCGAGATTAAACAATGAGCAGTTCTTC; CDR3 protein: CASSVGQARLNNEQFF
V gene: TRBV2; J gene: TRBJ1-2; D gene: -; clone size: -; CDR3 DNA: TGTGCCAGCAGTGACCCGGACACACCCGCTTATGGCTACACCTTC; CDR3 protein: CASSDPDTPAYGYTF
V gene: TRBV4-1; J gene: TRBJ1-4; D gene: -; clone size: -; CDR3 DNA: TGCGCCAGCAGCCAACGACAGAATATTGAAAAACTGTTTTTT; CDR3 protein: CASSQRQNIEKLFF
V gene: TRBV12-3/TRBV12-4; J gene: TRBJ2-7; D gene: TRBD2; clone size: -; CDR3 DNA: TGTGCCAGCAGTCGGACTAGCGAGCAGTACTTC; CDR3 protein: CASSRTSEQYF